This T cell receptor beta chain came from a study of blood T cell repertoires in COVID-19. Study summary: PBMCs, B-cell-depleted T cells, or T cells were the source of the cDNA or gDNA that made up the material.

TCRdb's table, derived via immunoSEQ multiplex PCR, lists solely in-frame clones and lacks some. This sample has around 230,000 clones; roughly 85% occur once, and the top ten carry approximately 5.1%. The germline V gene encodes CDR1 GTSNPN and CDR2 SVGIG (reference sequence). There are 13 residues in the CDR3. The V gene end was trimmed by 3 bases and the J gene end by 5 bases; junction bases not matched to a gene: 5. This receptor was identified in a man aged 45-65 years with COVID-19, enrolled during active disease. The J gene is TRBJ2-5, the V gene TRBV30; 8 bases fit TRBD1. Sample: peripheral blood. CDR3 DNA sequence: TGTGCCTGGAGCTCAGGGGGCCTGGAGACCCAGTACTTC. The encoded protein is CAWSSGGLETQYF.